The 5 T cell receptor beta chains presented below share a single source sample, sequenced in a study of T cell responses to AZD1222 COVID-19 vaccine. Data came from immunoSEQ multiplex PCR; TCRdb stores just in-frame clones and leaves some out. The sample includes 90,000 to 95,000 clones, roughly 84% of them seen just once. This sample comprised peripheral blood, obtained on day 0 of AZD1222 vaccination. The receptors here all came from an adult in good health.

This chain joins TRBV6-5 and TRBJ1-2, with D possibly TRBD1 on 6 matching bases. CDR3 length: 13 residues. The germline V and J ends were trimmed by 7 bases and 7 bases, with 16 bases remaining between them. Germline values: CDR1 MNHEY, CDR2 SVGAGI. CDR3 sequence (DNA): TGTGCCAGCACCGTACGGCAGGGGCTTGGCTACACCTTC. Translation: CASTVRQGLGYTF.

This clone was seen just once. This sequence joins TRBV19 and TRBJ1-1, with 7 bases lining up with TRBD1. V was clipped by 7 bases and J by 1 base; unmatched bases: 6. This CDR3 has 14 residues. Germline CDR1 is LNHDA and CDR2 is SQIVND (reference sequence). The CDR3 spells CASIRQGGNTEAFF. The CDR3 DNA follows: TGTGCCAGTATTAGACAGGGTGGGAACACTGAAGCTTTCTTT.

On this clone itself: At one of its ends the junction is not consistent with the germline gene, which may arise from a read error. The V call is TRBV9, the J call TRBJ2-6, with TRBD2 as a possible D gene (6 bases). This CDR3 is built from 16 residues. CDR1 is SGDLS, CDR2 YYNGEE, per germline. CDR3 sequence: CASCVEGAGGANVLTF. DNA for the CDR3: TGTGCCAGCTGCGTAGAAGGGGCGGGAGGGGCCAACGTCCTGACTTTC.

This chain connects TRBV12-3 or TRBV12-4 to TRBJ1-2; D remains ambiguous. The CDR3 is 12 residues long. V was trimmed by 6 bases and J by 5 bases, leaving 10 bases between them. The CDR3 coding sequence is TGTGCCAGCAGGGATCGGACGTATGGCTACACCTTC. It codes for CASRDRTYGYTF.

This clone was seen a few times. The chain couples TRBV28 to TRBJ2-7; 8 bases are a match to TRBD1. The CDR3 extends over 14 amino acids. V was clipped by 5 bases and J by 5 bases; unmatched bases: 8. The germline CDR1 and CDR2 sequences are MDHEN and SYDVKM. CDR3 sequence reads: CASSPPDRANEQYF. The CDR3 DNA reads TGTGCCAGCAGTCCCCCGGACAGGGCGAACGAGCAGTACTTC. The whole variable domain, filled in from reference TRBV28 and TRBJ2-7, reads DVKVTQSSRYLVKRTGEKVFLECVQDMDHENMFWYRQDPGLGLRLIYFSYDVKMKEKGDIPEGYSVSREKKERFSLILESASTNQTSMYLCASSPPDRANEQYFGPGTRLTVT.